This T cell receptor (beta chain) was identified in a study of beta chain features in type 1 diabetes. Study results and caveats: Type 1 diabetes patients had TCRB CDR3s that were shorter (moderately but significantly so) in all four CD4+ subsets. Reduced insertions and increased deletions marked VDJ junctions in type 1 diabetes patients.

Investigators reverse transcribed all isolated RNA, so they sequenced expressed TCRB transcripts. Read counts averaged roughly 3.7 million for samples of naive, central memory and regulatory T cells. Generated by immunoSEQ multiplex PCR, the TCRdb table keeps only in-frame clones and is missing some. Of 640,000 or so clones in the sample, over 13% are singletons; the top ten hold approximately 0.039%. Details on this clone: Its antigen remains unidentified.

This TCR derives from a man between 18 and 29 years old with type 1 diabetes. Specimen: naive CD4+ T cells from blood.

The CDR3 spells CASSLSPGNTEAFF. Written as DNA, the CDR3 is TGCGCCAGCAGCTTGTCCCCGGGCAACACTGAAGCTTTCTTT. The V call is TRBV5-1, the J call TRBJ1-1; D unclear. V dropped 1 base and J dropped 2 bases, with 9 bases sitting between them. Germline V gene lookup returns CDR1 SGHRS and CDR2 YFSETQ. The CDR3 has 14 residues.